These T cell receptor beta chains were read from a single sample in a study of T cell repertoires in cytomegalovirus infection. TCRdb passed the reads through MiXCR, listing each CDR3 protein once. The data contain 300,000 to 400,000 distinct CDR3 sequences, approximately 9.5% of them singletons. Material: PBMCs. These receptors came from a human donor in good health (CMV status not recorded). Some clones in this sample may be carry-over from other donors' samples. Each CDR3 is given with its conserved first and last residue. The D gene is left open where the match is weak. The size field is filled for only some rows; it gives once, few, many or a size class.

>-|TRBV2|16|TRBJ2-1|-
TGTGCCAGCAGTGAAGCAACTAGCCTGGGGGGCAATGAGCAGTTCTTC
CASSEATSLGGNEQFF
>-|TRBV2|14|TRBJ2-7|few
TGTGCCAGCAGGACGGACAGCCCTTCCTACGAGCAGTACTTC
CASRTDSPSYEQYF
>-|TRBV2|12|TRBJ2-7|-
TGTGCCCAAGTTCGGGGGACCTACGAGCAGTACTTC
CAQVRGTYEQYF
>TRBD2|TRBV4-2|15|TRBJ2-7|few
TGTGCCAGCAGCCAAGACCCAGCGGGGAGTTACGAGCAGTACTTC
CASSQDPAGSYEQYF
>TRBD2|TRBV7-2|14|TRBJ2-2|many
TGTGCCAGCAGCCGGGACTATCAGGCCGGGGAGCTGTTTTTT
CASSRDYQAGELFF
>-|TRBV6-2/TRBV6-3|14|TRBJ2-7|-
TGTGCCAGCAGTCCGATTGGGGGGCAAAGCGAGCAGTACTTC
CASSPIGGQSEQYF
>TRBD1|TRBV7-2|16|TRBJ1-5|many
TGTGCCAGCAGCAAACGGGCCGGGACAGGGGATCAGCCCCAGCATTTT
CASSKRAGTGDQPQHF
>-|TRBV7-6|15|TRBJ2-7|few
TGTGCCAGCAGCCCCGCCGGGGGAAACACCTACGAGCAGTACTTC
CASSPAGGNTYEQYF
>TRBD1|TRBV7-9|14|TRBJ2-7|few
TGTGCCAGCAGCACCACAGGGGGCTCCTACGAGCAGTACTTC
CASSTTGGSYEQYF
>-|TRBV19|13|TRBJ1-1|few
TGTGCCAGTAGTATAACGCAAGACCCCGGAGCTTTCTTT
CASSITQDPGAFF
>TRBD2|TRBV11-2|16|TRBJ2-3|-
TGTGCCAGCAGCTTAGACTCGCCTAGCGGGGGGCATACGCAGTATTTT
CASSLDSPSGGHTQYF
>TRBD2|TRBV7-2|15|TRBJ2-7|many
TGTGCCAGCAGCCGCACTAGCGGGACATACTACGAGCAGTACTTC
CASSRTSGTYYEQYF
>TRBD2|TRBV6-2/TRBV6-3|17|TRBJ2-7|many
TGTGCCAGCTCCTCAAATCTTAGACTAGCGGGAAACTACGAGCAGTACTTC
CASSSNLRLAGNYEQYF
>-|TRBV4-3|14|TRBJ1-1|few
TGCGCCAGCAGCCAAGAAAGTCTACCCGGGGGAGCTTTCTTT
CASSQESLPGGAFF